A selection of T cell receptor beta chains follows, all from one sample in a study of blood T cell repertoires in COVID-19. Assay used: immunoSEQ multiplex PCR; TCRdb lists only in-frame clones, some missing. The repertoire holds around 310,000 clones, under 90% seen once, with roughly a tenth in the top ten. The sequenced sample consisted of PBMCs or T cells enriched from blood (not recorded which). The source is a woman in her twenties or thirties who had recovered from COVID-19. The CDR3 runs from the conserved cysteine through the conserved F or W. D genes are given only for firm matches. Clone size is stated in some rows and not others, as once, few, many or a class when expanded.

j_call cdr3_length v_call clone_size d_call cdr3_nt cdr3_aa
TRBJ2-7 16 TRBV11-3 . TRBD2 TGTGCCAGCAGCTTAGGTCCGGGAGGGCCACTTGAGGAGCAGTACTTC CASSLGPGGPLEEQYF
TRBJ2-7 12 TRBV12-3/TRBV12-4 once . TGTGCCAGCACCCATAGCGGATACGAGCAGTACTTC CASTHSGYEQYF
TRBJ2-2 17 TRBV5-1 . TRBD2 TGCGCCAGCAGCTTGGCCGGGGCGGGAGTGAATACCGGGGAGCTGTTTTTT CASSLAGAGVNTGELFF
TRBJ1-2 15 TRBV7-6 once . TGTGCCAGCAGCTCGTGGGTGGGAGGGGAGAAAGGCTACACCTTC CASSSWVGGEKGYTF
TRBJ1-5 15 TRBV28 . TRBD1 TGTGCCAGCAGTTTGGGACAGCTCAAAAATCAGCCCCAGCATTTT CASSLGQLKNQPQHF
TRBJ1-5 14 TRBV27 . . TGTGCCAGCAGCCGGGCACAGGCGCATCAGCCCCAGCATTTT CASSRAQAHQPQHF
TRBJ2-1 17 TRBV28 . TRBD1 TGTGCCAGCAGTTTCCCTCGACAGGGGAACACCTACAATGAGCAGTTCTTC CASSFPRQGNTYNEQFF
TRBJ1-6 16 TRBV3-1/TRBV3-2 . . TGTGCCAGCAGCCAAGGGGCCCCGCACTATAATTCACCCCTCCACTTT CASSQGAPHYNSPLHF
TRBJ2-5 20 TRBV9 . TRBD2 TGTGCCAGCAGCTCTCGGCCCGGGACTAGCGGGAGGGTAGGACAAGAGACCCAGTACTTC CASSSRPGTSGRVGQETQYF
TRBJ1-2 15 TRBV19 . . TGTGCCAGTGGACAGCAGGACGGGACCTTTCATGGCTACACCTTC CASGQQDGTFHGYTF
TRBJ2-1 17 TRBV28 . TRBD2 TGTGCCAGCTCCGGACTAGCGGGCGGACTAATCGACAATGAGCAGTTCTTC CASSGLAGGLIDNEQFF
TRBJ1-2 14 TRBV30 . . TGTGCCTGGAGTGTACGTGTAGTCAACTATGGCTACACCTTC CAWSVRVVNYGYTF
TRBJ2-1 14 TRBV11-3 . TRBD2 TGTGCCAGCAGCTTTGCGGGAGATTTGAATGAGCAGTTCTTC CASSFAGDLNEQFF
TRBJ2-5 12 TRBV4-2 . . TGTGCCAGCAGCCTAAATGAAGAGACCCAGTACTTC CASSLNEETQYF
TRBJ1-4 21 TRBV23-1 . TRBD1 TGCGCCAGCAGTCACCCCGTCCCCCTCAAACCGGGACAGGGGAGGGGTGAAAAACTGTTTTTT CASSHPVPLKPGQGRGEKLFF
TRBJ2-1 12 TRBV27 . . TGTGCCAGCAGTTTAGGGGAGAATGAGCAGTTCTTC CASSLGENEQFF
TRBJ1-2 13 TRBV5-6 . . TGTGCCAGCAGCTTCAGGGGATCCTATGGCTACACCTTC CASSFRGSYGYTF
TRBJ2-1 21 TRBV6-2/TRBV6-3 . TRBD2 TGTGCCAGCAGTTACTCGGTTACTGTAGCGGGAAAAAAATCCTCCTACAATGAGCAGTTCTTC CASSYSVTVAGKKSSYNEQFF
TRBJ2-5 13 TRBV28 . TRBD2 TGTGCCAGACTAGCGGGACGAAGAGAGACCCAGTACTTC CARLAGRRETQYF
TRBJ1-6 14 TRBV19 . TRBD1 TGTGCCAGTAGTTATCCAGGGGGCAATTCACCCCTCCACTTT CASSYPGGNSPLHF
TRBJ1-5 13 TRBV5-5 . . TGTGCCAGCAGCTTGGGGGCGAGCCAGCCCCAGCATTTT CASSLGASQPQHF
TRBJ2-3 13 TRBV12-5 . . TGTGCTAGTGGGGGACTCCGAACAGATACGCAGTATTTT CASGGLRTDTQYF
TRBJ1-2 16 TRBV4-2 once . TGTGCCAGCAGCCAGTCAACAGGGACCGGAGGCTATGGCTACACCTTC CASSQSTGTGGYGYTF
TRBJ1-4 14 TRBV20-1 . . TGCAGTGCTAGTACAGATTCAACTAATGAAAAACTGTTTTTT CSASTDSTNEKLFF
TRBJ2-2 15 TRBV6-6 . . TGTGCCAGCAGTGTAGGGGCGGGGGCAGGCGGGGAGCTGTTTTTT CASSVGAGAGGELFF
TRBJ1-5 14 TRBV6-5 . . TGTGCCAGCAGTAAAACGGAAGAGGGTCAGCCCCAGCATTTT CASSKTEEGQPQHF
TRBJ1-1 11 TRBV20-1 . . TGCAGTGCTCCCACGGGCACTGAAGCTTTCTTT CSAPTGTEAFF
TRBJ1-1 15 TRBV27 . . TGTGCCAGCAGTCCCTTTAGTGCAGGGTCTTCTGAAGCTTTCTTT CASSPFSAGSSEAFF